The rows below give T cell receptor beta chains drawn from one sample of a study of cytomegalovirus exposure and HLA in healthy donors. Measured with immunoSEQ multiplex PCR; TCRdb has only the in-frame clones, and not every one. The table lists some 120,000 clones, about 81% of them singletons. The specimen sequenced was PBMCs. These receptors all come from a woman aged 25 to 45 in good health and CMV-seronegative. Both conserved end residues are part of each CDR3. The D gene is left open where the match is weak.

TRBD2 TRBV27 15 CASSTTGTRSYEQYF
NA TRBV7-8 14 CASSPRSQADTQYF
TRBD2 TRBV5-5 15 CATQTSGRGGGELFF
NA TRBV6-5 13 CASSLDTNTEAFF
TRBD2 TRBV5-1 16 CASSLGSGDYTDTQYF
NA TRBV6-5 14 CASSNMRQGIGAFF
TRBD1 TRBV9 15 CASSPFSGGVDTQYF
NA TRBV11-2 14 CASSLGSGDYGYTF
TRBD1 TRBV6-1 15 CASSGAGTGRKGYTF
TRBD1 TRBV2 14 CASIRQGSYNEQFF
TRBD1 TRBV18 16 CASSPGTGYSNQPQHF
NA TRBV7-2 12 CASSLWTDEAFF
NA TRBV18 14 CASSPDQGSYEQYF
TRBD1 TRBV5-6 17 CASSRGQGESGANVLTF
TRBD2 TRBV7-9 16 CASSPPSGLAYNEQFF
TRBD1 TRBV7-6 14 CASSLDRGPYEQYF
NA TRBV6-5 15 CAGSYSGAGHTEAFF
NA TRBV12-5 17 CASGLALIGQANTEAFF
NA TRBV29-1 13 CSDDRDLGNEQFF
TRBD2 TRBV4-3 15 CASSQIAGLYNEQFF